The 27 T cell receptor beta chains presented below share a single source sample, sequenced in a study of T cell responses to AZD1222 COVID-19 vaccine. This table comes from immunoSEQ multiplex PCR, and its TCRdb copy is limited to in-frame clones, with some not included. The top ten hold around 2% of the sample, which has approximately 110,000 clones, around 94% seen once. Sequencing was performed on peripheral blood, taken on day 0 of AZD1222 vaccination. These receptors originate from an adult in good health.

V and J are TRBV7-2 and TRBJ1-2; D is ambiguous. The CDR3 loop spans 13 amino acids. CDR1 and CDR2 from the germline V gene are SGHTA and FQGNSA. Deletions cut 1 base from V and 6 bases from J, with 9 bases between. This CDR3 reads CASSLGLGDGYTF. In nucleotides, the CDR3 is TGTGCCAGCAGCTTAGGGTTAGGCGATGGCTACACCTTC.

The chain carries TRBV2 and TRBJ1-5; 8 bases map to TRBD1. J lost 2 bases, V lost 5 bases, and 5 bases had no gene match. The CDR3 contains 15 residues. Looked up from germline, CDR1 is SNHLY and CDR2 is FYNNEI. CDR3 sequence: CASSFQGAGNQPQHF. The DNA for the CDR3 is TGTGCCAGCAGTTTCCAGGGGGCGGGCAATCAGCCCCAGCATTTT.

The V gene is TRBV23-1, the J gene TRBJ1-1, with D maybe TRBD1 (6 bases). TRBV23-1 falls under the ORF class, with uncertain function. CDR3 size: 17 residues. V shed 2 bases and J shed 0 bases, with 16 bases lying between them. In DNA, the CDR3 is TGCGCCAGCAGTCAAGCCCGTACAGGGTGCGTGAACACTGAAGCTTTCTTT. This sequence encodes CASSQARTGCVNTEAFF.

V usage is TRBV10-3 and J usage is TRBJ2-1; D may be TRBD1 (6 bases). Germline-derived CDR1 and CDR2 are ENHRY and SYGVKD. V was clipped by 6 bases and J by 4 bases, with 13 bases between them. This CDR3 spans 14 amino acids. The DNA of the CDR3 is TGTGCCATCAGCCCAAAGGACAGTTACAATGAGCAGTTCTTC. Its protein product is CAISPKDSYNEQFF.

The genes are TRBV5-4 and TRBJ1-6; TRBD1 is a possible D gene (6 bases). CDR1 SGHNT and CDR2 YYREEE come from the germline V gene (reference sequence). The V end was cut by 0 bases, the J end by 8 bases, with 18 bases between. The length of the CDR3 is 17 residues. In DNA form, the CDR3 reads TGTGCCAGCAGCTTGGGGGGGCGTCCCAGGGAGGATTCACCCCTCCACTTT. Its protein product is CASSLGGRPREDSPLHF.

The chain recombines TRBV10-3 with TRBJ2-7; tentative D call: TRBD1 (6 bases). CDR3 size: 13 residues. Trimming left V 7 bases short and J 2 bases short, with 12 bases between. CDR1 ENHRY and CDR2 SYGVKD come from the germline V gene. CDR3 sequence: CAIKSGDPYEQYF. CDR3 bases: TGTGCCATCAAATCAGGGGACCCCTACGAGCAGTACTTC.

J is TRBJ1-2 and V is TRBV4-1; a possible D gene is TRBD1 (6 bases). Germline V gene sequence: CDR1 MGHRA, CDR2 YSYEKL. The V gene lost 0 bases and the J gene lost 3 bases, with 20 bases spanning the gap. CDR3 length: 18 residues. The CDR3 sequence is CASSQDPRLLGADYGYTF. Written as DNA, the CDR3 is TGCGCCAGCAGCCAAGATCCCCGACTTCTGGGGGCGGACTATGGCTACACCTTC.

The V and J genes are TRBV9 and TRBJ2-1, with a tentative D call TRBD1 (7 bases). Germline values: CDR1 SGDLS, CDR2 YYNGEE. The CDR3 has 15 amino acids. Trimming shortened V by 0 bases and J by 8 bases, and 15 bases separated the two germline ends. CDR3 in amino acids: CASSVGQGEVDEQFF. CDR3 sequence (DNA): TGTGCCAGCAGCGTAGGGCAGGGGGAGGTCGATGAGCAGTTCTTC. Based on the CDR3 plus reference TRBV9 and TRBJ2-1, the full variable domain is DSGVTQTPKHLITATGQRVTLRCSPRSGDLSVYWYQQSLDQGLQFLIQYYNGEERAKGNILERFSAQQFPDLHSELNLSSLELGDSALYFCASSVGQGEVDEQFFGPGTRLTVL.

This clone appeared once. V is TRBV19 and J is TRBJ1-1, with D perhaps matching TRBD1 (6 bases). Trimming removed 10 bases at V and 4 bases at J, with 10 bases between. CDR1 is LNHDA and CDR2 is SQIVND in the germline V gene (reference sequence). The CDR3 totals 11 residues. CDR3 bases: TGTGCCACCCGCAGGGGCACTGAAGCTTTCTTT. Translated, it gives CATRRGTEAFF. Full variable domain (remainder filled in from reference TRBV19 and TRBJ1-1): DGGITQSPKYLFRKEGQNVTLSCEQNLNHDAMYWYRQDPGQGLRLIYYSQIVNDFQKGDIAEGYSVSREKKESFPLTVTSAQKNPTAFYLCATRRGTEAFFGQGTRLTVV.

The rearrangement links TRBV5-1 to TRBJ1-1; no clear D gene. The CDR3 runs 13 residues. Germline V gives CDR1 SGHRS, CDR2 YFSETQ. V was clipped by 1 base and J by 1 base, with 5 bases between them. For the CDR3, the DNA is TGCGCCAGCAGCTTGCACCAGAACACTGAAGCTTTCTTT. This gives the protein CASSLHQNTEAFF.

The J gene is TRBJ2-1, the V gene TRBV2, with D perhaps assigned TRBD1 or TRBD2 (5 bases each). V dropped 6 bases and J dropped 2 bases, with 14 bases sitting between them. The CDR3 sequence is 15 residues long. From germline, CDR1 is SNHLY and CDR2 FYNNEI. The CDR3 region is CASRADTYAYNEQFF. The CDR3 DNA reads TGTGCCAGCAGAGCGGACACTTACGCCTACAATGAGCAGTTCTTC.

The chain employs TRBV10-3 and TRBJ2-7; D gene uncertain. The CDR3 has 13 amino acids. CDR1 is ENHRY, CDR2 SYGVKD, per germline. The germline V and J ends were trimmed by 0 bases and 3 bases, with 6 bases remaining between them. For the CDR3, the DNA is TGTGCCATCAGTGAGTCGAATTACTACGAGCAGTACTTC. Translation gives CAISESNYYEQYF.

This clone was seen once. This chain uses TRBV6-5 with TRBJ1-5; the match to TRBD1 covers 7 bases. The germline V gene has CDR1 MNHEY and CDR2 SVGAGI. V shed 6 bases, J shed 3 bases, and the junction held 5 bases outside the gene matches. This CDR3 is built from 14 residues. CDR3 coding DNA: TGTGCCAGCAGGGCTACAGGGGCCAATCAGCCCCAGCATTTT. It is translated as CASRATGANQPQHF.

The J gene is TRBJ1-6, the V gene TRBV6-6, with D tentatively TRBD1 (6 bases). The CDR3 loop spans 17 amino acids. Trimming took 5 bases from V and 0 from J, leaving 14 bases between them. Germline CDR1 and CDR2: MNHNY and SVGAGI (reference sequence). The CDR3 here is CASSQGTPSSYNSPLHF. Written as DNA, the CDR3 is TGTGCCAGCAGTCAGGGGACACCGAGCTCCTATAATTCACCCCTCCACTTT.

The genes are TRBV7-2 and TRBJ1-2; maybe TRBD1 (5 bases). V was trimmed by 5 bases and J by 4 bases, leaving 17 bases between them. CDR1 is SGHTA and CDR2 is FQGNSA in the germline V gene. The CDR3 is 15 amino acids. In DNA form, the CDR3 reads TGTGCCAGCAGCCCCTCTTTCGGGGGGAGCTATGGCTACACCTTC. This sequence encodes CASSPSFGGSYGYTF.

This rearrangement joins TRBV5-6 to TRBJ1-5, with a tentative D call TRBD1 (5 bases). Germline assignment: CDR1 SGHDT and CDR2 YYEEEE. The CDR3 sequence is 15 residues long. The V gene lost 1 base and the J gene lost 0 bases, with 8 bases spanning the gap. The CDR3 nucleotides read TGTGCCAGCAGCTTGATGGGGCCTAGCAATCAGCCCCAGCATTTT. This sequence encodes CASSLMGPSNQPQHF.

V is TRBV10-3 and J is TRBJ2-5; 9 bases match TRBD2. Per germline, CDR1 ENHRY and CDR2 SYGVKD. The CDR3 consists of 14 residues. V lost 7 bases to trimming and J lost 3 bases; unmatched junction nucleotides: 6. The CDR3 sequence is CAIKRAGGKETQYF. CDR3 DNA: TGTGCCATCAAGAGAGCGGGAGGAAAAGAGACCCAGTACTTC.

V and J are TRBV27 and TRBJ1-6; tentative D call: TRBD1 (5 bases). This CDR3 region has 15 residues. The V and J ends lost 2 bases and 7 bases respectively, with 12 bases between them. The germline V gene encodes CDR1 MNHEY and CDR2 SMNVEV (reference sequence). This chain's CDR3 is CASSLVGVGNSPLHF. The DNA for the CDR3 is TGTGCCAGCAGTTTAGTGGGGGTAGGAAATTCACCCCTCCACTTT.

V is TRBV30 and J is TRBJ1-6, with no clear D. The CDR3 runs 14 residues. The germline V and J ends were trimmed by 4 bases and 0 bases, with 7 bases remaining between them. Germline V gene lookup returns CDR1 GTSNPN and CDR2 SVGIG (reference sequence). CDR3 in amino acids: CAWTQSSYNSPLHF. Here the CDR3 DNA reads TGTGCCTGGACCCAGAGCTCCTATAATTCACCCCTCCACTTT.

The V and J genes are TRBV6-4 and TRBJ1-4; 7 bases are shared with TRBD1. The CDR3 contains 17 residues. Germline V gene sequence: CDR1 MRHNA, CDR2 SNTAGT. V lost 7 bases, J lost 2 bases, and 13 bases stayed unmatched. The CDR3 is CASNRDRGRRTNEKLFF. In DNA, the CDR3 is TGTGCCAGCAACCGGGACAGAGGGAGGAGGACTAATGAAAAACTGTTTTTT.

The chain combines TRBV9 with TRBJ1-2, with unresolved D. The CDR3 loop spans 14 amino acids. V was pared by 0 bases and J by 3 bases, with 9 bases between. The germline CDR1 and CDR2 sequences are SGDLS and YYNGEE. CDR3 sequence (DNA): TGTGCCAGCAGCGTAGCCGGTAGGGACTATGGCTACACCTTC. Protein sequence: CASSVAGRDYGYTF.

This rearrangement joins TRBV29-1 to TRBJ1-3; weak D call: TRBD1 (5 bases). This CDR3 is built from 12 residues. Germline CDR1 SQVTM, CDR2 ANQGSEA. Trimming shortened V by 6 bases and J by 0 bases, and 6 bases separated the two germline ends. The CDR3 sequence: CSVGDSGNTIYF. As DNA, the CDR3 is TGCAGCGTGGGGGACTCTGGAAACACCATATATTTT.

This sequence joins TRBV5-6 and TRBJ1-5, with TRBD1 as a possible D gene (6 bases). Per germline, CDR1 SGHDT and CDR2 YYEEEE. The CDR3 totals 16 residues. V shed 2 bases and J shed 2 bases, with 14 bases lying between them. This chain's CDR3 is CASSFGGGARNQPQHF. DNA of the CDR3: TGTGCCAGCAGCTTTGGAGGGGGAGCCCGCAATCAGCCCCAGCATTTT.

The CDR3 sequence: CASRVAGGGNEQFF. As DNA, the CDR3 is TGTGCCAGCAGAGTGGCCGGGGGCGGGAATGAGCAGTTCTTC. The chain links TRBV7-2 to TRBJ2-1; D may be TRBD1 or TRBD2 (6 bases each). This CDR3 is built from 14 residues. Germline CDR1 is SGHTA and CDR2 is FQGNSA. V lost 6 bases and J 7 bases, leaving 16 bases between the germline ends.

The chain links TRBV25-1 to TRBJ1-6; TRBD1 matches 7 bases. This CDR3 is built from 16 residues. Germline V gene data show CDR1 as MGHDK and CDR2 as SYGVNS. The V segment lost 8 bases and the J segment 6 bases; nucleotides outside the gene matches: 13. Here the CDR3 reads CASQLLRGGLNSPLHF. The CDR3 DNA is TGTGCCAGCCAACTCCTCAGGGGGGGACTTAATTCACCCCTCCACTTT.

This clone was seen a single time. This chain uses TRBV6-1 with TRBJ1-1; tentative D call: TRBD1 (6 bases). Trimming shortened V by 1 base and J by 11 bases, and 14 bases separated the two germline ends. The CDR3 runs to 13 residues. From germline, CDR1 is MNHNS and CDR2 SASEGT. CDR3 DNA: TGTGCCAGCAGTGAAGGACTTGGACAGTGGGCTTTCTTT. This sequence encodes CASSEGLGQWAFF.

The chain joins TRBV12-3 or TRBV12-4 to TRBJ2-7, with no clear D. This CDR3 is built from 11 residues. Trimming removed 3 bases at V and 2 bases at J, with 2 bases between. The CDR3 DNA reads TGTGCCAGCAGTTTCACCTACGAGCAGTACTTC. Translating it yields CASSFTYEQYF.